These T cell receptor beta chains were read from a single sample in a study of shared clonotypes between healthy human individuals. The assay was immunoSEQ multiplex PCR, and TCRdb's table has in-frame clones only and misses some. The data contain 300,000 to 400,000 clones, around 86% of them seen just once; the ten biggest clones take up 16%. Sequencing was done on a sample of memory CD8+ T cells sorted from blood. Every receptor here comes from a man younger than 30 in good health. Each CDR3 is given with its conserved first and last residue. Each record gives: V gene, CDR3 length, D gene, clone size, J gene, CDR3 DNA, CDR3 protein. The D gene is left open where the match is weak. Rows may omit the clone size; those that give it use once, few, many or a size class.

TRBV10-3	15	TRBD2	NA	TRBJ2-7	TGTGCCATCAGTGATGTGCGGGAGGCCCTCTACGAGCAGTACTTC	CAISDVREALYEQYF
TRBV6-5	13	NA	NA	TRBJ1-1	TGTGCCAGCACCCCCCCCGGAGAGGGCTGGGCTTTCTTT	CASTPPGEGWAFF
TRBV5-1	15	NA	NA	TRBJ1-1	TGCGCCAGCAGCTTGGGGCCAGTGATGAACACTGAAGCTTTCTTT	CASSLGPVMNTEAFF
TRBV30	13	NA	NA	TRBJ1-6	TGTGCCTGGAGTCTTACAGTAAATTCACCCCTCCACTTT	CAWSLTVNSPLHF
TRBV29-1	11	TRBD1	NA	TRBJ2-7	TGCAGCGTTGGAACAGGGGACGAGCAGTACTTC	CSVGTGDEQYF
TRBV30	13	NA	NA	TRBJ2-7	TGTGCCTGGAGTAAGACTAGCTCCTACGAGCAGTACTTC	CAWSKTSSYEQYF
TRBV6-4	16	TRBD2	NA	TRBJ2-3	TGTGCCAGCAGTGACGCCACTAGCGGGGGCACAGATACGCAGTATTTT	CASSDATSGGTDTQYF
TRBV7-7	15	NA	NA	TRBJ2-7	TGTGCTAGCAGCTTAGGGGCAGGACAGACCTACGAGCAGTACTTC	CASSLGAGQTYEQYF
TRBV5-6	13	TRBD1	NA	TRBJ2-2	TGTGCCAGCAGCGAGCAGGGGGCCGGGGAGCTGTTTTTT	CASSEQGAGELFF
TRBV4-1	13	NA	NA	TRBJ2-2	TGCGCCAGCAGCCAGGAAGTGGTCGGGGAGCTGTTTTTT	CASSQEVVGELFF
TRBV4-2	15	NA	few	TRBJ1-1	TGTGCCAGCAGCCCCGAGGTACATCCGAACACTGAAGCTTTCTTT	CASSPEVHPNTEAFF
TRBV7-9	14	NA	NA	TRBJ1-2	TGTGCCAGCAGCTTAGGTGTCTTTGGGGGAGGCTACACCTTC	CASSLGVFGGGYTF
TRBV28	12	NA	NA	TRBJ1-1	TGTGCCAGCAGTTTTGGGAACACTGAAGCTTTCTTT	CASSFGNTEAFF
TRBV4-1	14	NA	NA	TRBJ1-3	TGCGCCAGCAGCCAAGGGACAGTTGGAAACACCATATATTTT	CASSQGTVGNTIYF
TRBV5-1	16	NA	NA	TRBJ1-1	TGCGCCAGCAGCTTTCTTGCAGATCTCCCTCTCGGTGAAGCTTTCTTT	CASSFLADLPLGEAFF
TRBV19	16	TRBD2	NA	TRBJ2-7	TGTGCCAGTAGTATTGGGCTAGCGGCAAACCCCTACGAGCAGTACTTC	CASSIGLAANPYEQYF
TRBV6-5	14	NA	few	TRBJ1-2	TGTGCCAGCAGTTTCCTCACCGGGGTCGAGGGCTACACCTTC	CASSFLTGVEGYTF
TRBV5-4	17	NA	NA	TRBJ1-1	TGTGCCAGCAGCCCAAAAGGGGCCGGCCTTATGACTTATGAAGCTTTCTTT	CASSPKGAGLMTYEAFF
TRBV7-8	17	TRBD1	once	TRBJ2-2	TGTGCCAGCAGCTTAGACAGGGGAGTGGGCAACACCGGGGAGCTGTTTTTT	CASSLDRGVGNTGELFF
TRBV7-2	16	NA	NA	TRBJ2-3	TGTGCCAGCAGCTTAGTACTAGCTTCACCCACAGATACGCAGTATTTT	CASSLVLASPTDTQYF
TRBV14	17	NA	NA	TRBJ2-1	TGTGCCAGCAGCACAGGATTACAGGGACTTAACTACAATGAGCAGTTCTTC	CASSTGLQGLNYNEQFF
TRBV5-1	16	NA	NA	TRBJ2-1	TGCGCCAGCAGCTTGTCGATTGGGCCCCTCGGCCATGAGCAGTTCTTC	CASSLSIGPLGHEQFF
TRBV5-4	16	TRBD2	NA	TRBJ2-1	TGTGCCAGCAGCCCCTTAGCGGGGGGCCCGGACAATGAGCAGTTCTTC	CASSPLAGGPDNEQFF
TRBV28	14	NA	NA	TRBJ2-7	TGTGCCAGCAGTTTATGGACGACTGTCTACGAGCAGTACTTC	CASSLWTTVYEQYF
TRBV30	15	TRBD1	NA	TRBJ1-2	TGTGCCTGGGACCCGACAGGGGGCGACCACTATGGCTACACCTTC	CAWDPTGGDHYGYTF
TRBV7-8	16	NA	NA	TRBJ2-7	TGTGCCAGCAGCTTCTTTAAGGGGTTAGGCTCCTACGAGCAGTACTTC	CASSFFKGLGSYEQYF
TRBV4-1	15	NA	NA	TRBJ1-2	TGCGCCAGCAGCCGGCGGACAGTCGGTAACTATGGCTACACCTTC	CASSRRTVGNYGYTF
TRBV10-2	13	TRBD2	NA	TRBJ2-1	TGCGCCAGCAGTGGGCGGGAGGTGTATGAGCAGTTCTTC	CASSGREVYEQFF
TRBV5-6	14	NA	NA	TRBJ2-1	TGTGCCAGCAGCTTGAAGAGCTCCTACAATGAGCAGTTCTTC	CASSLKSSYNEQFF
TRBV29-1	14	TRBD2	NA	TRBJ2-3	TGCAGCGTTGACGTACTAGCGGGGACAGATACGCAGTATTTT	CSVDVLAGTDTQYF
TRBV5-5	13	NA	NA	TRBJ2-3	TGTGCCAGCAGCTTCGGCTCTCCAGATACGCAGTATTTT	CASSFGSPDTQYF
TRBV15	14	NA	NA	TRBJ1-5	TGTGCCACCAGCGGAAGACAGTCCGATCAGCCCCAGCATTTT	CATSGRQSDQPQHF